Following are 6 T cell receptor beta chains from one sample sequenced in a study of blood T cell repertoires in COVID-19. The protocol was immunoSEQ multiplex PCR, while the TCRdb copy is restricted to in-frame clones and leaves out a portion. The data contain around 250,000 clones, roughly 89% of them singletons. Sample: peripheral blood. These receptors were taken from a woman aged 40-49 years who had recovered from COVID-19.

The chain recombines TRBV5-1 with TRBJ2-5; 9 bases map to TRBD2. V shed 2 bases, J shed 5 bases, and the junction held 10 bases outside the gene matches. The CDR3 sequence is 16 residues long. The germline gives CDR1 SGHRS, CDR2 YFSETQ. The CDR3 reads CASSLQAGGAVETQYF. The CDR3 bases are TGCGCCAGCAGCTTACAAGCGGGAGGTGCGGTGGAGACCCAGTACTTC.

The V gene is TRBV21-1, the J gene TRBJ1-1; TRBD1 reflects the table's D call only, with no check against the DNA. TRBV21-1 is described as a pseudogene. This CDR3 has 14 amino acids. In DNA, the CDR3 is TGTGCCAGCAGCAAAGGGGCAGGGTCCACTGAAGCTTTCTTT. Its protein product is CASSKGAGSTEAFF.

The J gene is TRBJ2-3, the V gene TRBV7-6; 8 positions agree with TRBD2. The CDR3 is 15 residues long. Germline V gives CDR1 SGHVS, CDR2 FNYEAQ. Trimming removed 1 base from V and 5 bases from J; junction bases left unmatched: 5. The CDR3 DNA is TGTGCCAGCAGCTTAGAAGCGGGAGTTGTAGATACGCAGTATTTT. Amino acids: CASSLEAGVVDTQYF.

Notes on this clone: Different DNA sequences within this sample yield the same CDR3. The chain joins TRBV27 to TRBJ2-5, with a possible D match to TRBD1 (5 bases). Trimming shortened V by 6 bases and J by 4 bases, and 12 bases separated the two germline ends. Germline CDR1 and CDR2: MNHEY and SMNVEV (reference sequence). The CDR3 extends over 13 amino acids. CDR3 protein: CASSSGRVETQYF. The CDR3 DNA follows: TGTGCCAGCAGCTCGGGCAGGGTAGAGACCCAGTACTTC.

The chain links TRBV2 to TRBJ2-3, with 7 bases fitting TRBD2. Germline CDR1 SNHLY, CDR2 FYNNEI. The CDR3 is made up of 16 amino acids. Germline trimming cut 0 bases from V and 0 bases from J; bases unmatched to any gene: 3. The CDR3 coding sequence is TGTGCCAGCAGTGAAGCCGCGGGAGTGAGCACAGATACGCAGTATTTT. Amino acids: CASSEAAGVSTDTQYF.

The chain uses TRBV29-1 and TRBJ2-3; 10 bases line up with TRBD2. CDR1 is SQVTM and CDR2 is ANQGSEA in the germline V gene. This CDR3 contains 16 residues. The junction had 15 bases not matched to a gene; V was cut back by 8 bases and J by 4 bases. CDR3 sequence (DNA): TGCAGCTCGTTATCTCCTAGCGGGAGTCTGTCAGATACGCAGTATTTT. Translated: CSSLSPSGSLSDTQYF.